Sequencing of this T cell receptor (beta chain) was carried out in a study of T-cell reconstitution after alpha-beta-depleted transplantation in children. Preparing the TCRbeta library involved the use of unique molecular identifiers. TCRdb called the PCR reads again in MiXCR, with one record for every CDR3 protein. Here the sample spans 450,000 to 500,000 distinct CDR3 sequences, about an eighth being singletons. This clonotype was detected many times. One end of the junction varies from germline; a read error may be responsible. This CDR3 spans 14 amino acids. Germline assignment: CDR1 SGHAT and CDR2 FQNNGV.

The sequence was collected from a human donor who donated a stem cell graft to a child with combined immunodeficiency. The starting material was PBMCs from the stem cell graft donor, obtained from the stem cell graft. The rearrangement links TRBV11-2 to TRBJ2-2; D gene uncertain. This CDR3 is CASDYRPHTGELFF. The CDR3, as DNA: TGCGCCAGCGATTACCGCCCACACACCGGGGAGCTGTTTTTT.